This T cell receptor (beta chain) came from a study of a mutant IDH1 vaccine in newly diagnosed glioma. Looking at the study overall: Vaccines began 4-6 weeks after radiotherapy alone, or with temozolomide cycles. Most patients had received both radiotherapy and temozolomide, the prior options being radiotherapy, temozolomide, or both. Scheduled at week 35, visit V12 preceded visit V13, held at week 47.

The germline V gene has CDR1 SGDLS and CDR2 YYNGEE. V was clipped by 3 bases and J by 3 bases, with 3 bases between them. The CDR3 is made up of 12 amino acids. As to this clone: Its antigen is currently unknown.

Assay used: immunoSEQ multiplex PCR; TCRdb lists only in-frame clones, some missing. This repertoire shows around 94,000 clones, about 90% found once; its top ten account for roughly 0.78%. Time point noted: week 47, end of study. Vaccination used 300 ug of mutant IDH1 20-mer peptide per dose, with topical imiquimod. Scheduled for weeks 1, 3, 5, 7, 11, 15, 19 and 23, eight vaccinations were given to patients. Source: PBMCs, taken from a glioma patient whose treatment included an IDH1 peptide vaccine. The V and J genes are TRBV9 and TRBJ2-2, with D hard to call. The origin of this receptor is a woman aged 50 to 65 with glioma. Written as DNA, the CDR3 is TGTGCCAGCAGCGATTACACCGGGGAGCTGTTTTTT. Encoded protein: CASSDYTGELFF.